The rows below give T cell receptor beta chains drawn from one sample of a study of glioma-infiltrating T cells after dendritic cell vaccination. Clones were read by immunoSEQ multiplex PCR, and TCRdb kept only the in-frame ones, dropping some. Among over 90,000 clones listed, roughly 79% were seen once. Sequencing was performed on blood, taken before dendritic cell vaccination. Receptor source: a human donor with glioblastoma. CDR3s include the opening cysteine and the closing phenylalanine or tryptophan. D genes are given only for firm matches. Expanded clones are given a class, and other clones once, few, many or no size at all.

j_gene,d_gene,abundance,v_gene,CDR3aa
TRBJ2-7,-,-,TRBV11-3,CASSPAGLYEQYF
TRBJ2-5,-,few,TRBV27,CASSFGSSAETQYF
TRBJ2-7,TRBD1,-,TRBV12-5,CASGPGQGEAYEQYF
TRBJ1-2,-,-,TRBV5-4,CASSLASNYGYTF
TRBJ2-1,TRBD1,once,TRBV29-1,CSVEGIDRGFYNEQFF
TRBJ1-6,TRBD1,-,TRBV9,CASSQGALVNSPLHF
TRBJ2-1,TRBD1,-,TRBV5-1,CASSFPADRGLEQFF
TRBJ1-5,-,-,TRBV7-2,CASSLSSNQPQHF
TRBJ2-7,-,-,TRBV6-1,CASSEVGGSEQYF
TRBJ2-5,TRBD1,-,TRBV5-4,CASSFTGGEETQYF
TRBJ2-7,-,-,TRBV7-2,CASSRESGLSSYEQYF
TRBJ2-2,TRBD1,-,TRBV28,CASSKQTGGTGELFF
TRBJ2-3,TRBD1,-,TRBV7-9,CASSPTTGGLEDTQYF
TRBJ2-1,-,-,TRBV6-5,CATPGFSEQFF
TRBJ2-1,-,-,TRBV7-8,CASSLEPSGGGAQEQFF
TRBJ2-7,-,-,TRBV9,CAGSVAAEMTYEQYF
TRBJ2-2,TRBD2,few,TRBV12-5,CASGLAAGGPGELFF
TRBJ2-5,TRBD2,-,TRBV4-1,CASSQGNGGQETQYF
TRBJ2-1,-,-,TRBV27,CASSRQGGYNEQFF
TRBJ2-7,-,-,TRBV15,CATSRGLVPYEQYF
TRBJ1-1,-,-,TRBV27,CASSETSTGLNTEAFF
TRBJ2-7,-,-,TRBV28,CASSLPGRRGYEQYF
TRBJ2-1,TRBD2,-,TRBV29-1,CSTTSGGSYNEQFF
TRBJ1-2,TRBD1,-,TRBV5-1,CASSPKPQGTGDYGYTF
TRBJ2-5,-,-,TRBV7-3,CASSIQQGAQETQYF
TRBJ2-5,TRBD1,once,TRBV19,CASTSRGGTGEETQYF
TRBJ2-5,-,-,TRBV4-1,CASSQDPGKTETQYF
TRBJ1-4,-,-,TRBV6-1,CASSEARLRAREKLFF
TRBJ1-2,-,-,TRBV19,CASSIGGQEGYGYTF
TRBJ2-5,TRBD2,-,TRBV19,CASSFKLAGGSETQYF